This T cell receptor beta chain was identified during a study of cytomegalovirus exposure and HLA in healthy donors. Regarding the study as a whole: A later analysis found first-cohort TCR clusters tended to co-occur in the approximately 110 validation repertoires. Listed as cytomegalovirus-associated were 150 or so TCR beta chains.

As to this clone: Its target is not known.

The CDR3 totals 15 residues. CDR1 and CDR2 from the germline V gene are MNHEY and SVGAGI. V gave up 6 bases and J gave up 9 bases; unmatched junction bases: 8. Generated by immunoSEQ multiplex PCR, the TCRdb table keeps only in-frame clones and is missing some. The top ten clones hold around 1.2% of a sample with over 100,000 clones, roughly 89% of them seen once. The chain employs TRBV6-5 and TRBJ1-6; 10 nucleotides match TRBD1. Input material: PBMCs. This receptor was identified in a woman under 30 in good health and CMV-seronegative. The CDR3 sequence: CASSWDRGVGSPLHF. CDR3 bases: TGTGCCAGCAGCTGGGACAGGGGAGTGGGTTCACCCCTCCACTTT.